The 21 T cell receptor beta chains listed next were all sequenced from one sample in a study of shared clonotypes between healthy human individuals. Naive CD8 populations comprised CD45RO-negative cells positively selected for CCR7, excluding terminally differentiated effector memory CD45RA+ cells. Profiled with immunoSEQ multiplex PCR; TCRdb holds only in-frame clones, not every one. The repertoire includes about 2.1 million clones, around 93% of them detected once, and about 1.6% sits in the top ten. The sequenced material came from naive CD8+ T cells from PBMCs. These TCRs come from a young man in good health. Some clones in this sample may be carry-over from other donors' samples.

The chain joins TRBV7-9 to TRBJ2-7; D is unresolved. V lost 6 bases and J lost 0, with 18 bases in between. Per the germline V gene, CDR1 is SEHNR and CDR2 is FQNEAQ (reference sequence). The CDR3 spans 16 residues. CDR3 sequence: CASSLGPSFPSYEQYF. In nucleotides, the CDR3 is TGTGCCAGCAGTCTCGGACCTTCCTTCCCCTCCTACGAGCAGTACTTC.

This rearrangement joins TRBV29-1 to TRBJ2-1, with 9 bases lining up with TRBD2. Germline-derived CDR1 and CDR2 are SQVTM and ANQGSEA. This CDR3 contains 17 residues. V trimming: 3 bases; J trimming: 4 bases; junction bases outside the gene matches: 13. The CDR3 coding sequence is TGCAGCGTTGACTGGGGGCGCGGCGGGAGGGTATACAATGAGCAGTTCTTC. The encoded protein is CSVDWGRGGRVYNEQFF.

The V and J genes are TRBV5-6 and TRBJ2-1; weak D call: TRBD1 (8 bases). Per germline, CDR1 SGHDT and CDR2 YYEEEE. V gave up 4 bases and J gave up 9 bases, with 23 bases separating them. The CDR3 runs to 16 residues. The CDR3 here is CASSAGAGQAPGEQFF. The CDR3 coding sequence is TGTGCCAGCAGCGCCGGAGCGGGACAGGCCCCCGGTGAGCAGTTCTTC.

The chain recombines TRBV7-9 with TRBJ2-1; D not certain. Germline CDR1 SEHNR, CDR2 FQNEAQ (reference sequence). Trimming stripped 3 bases from V and 9 bases from J, with 12 bases between. The CDR3 is made up of 13 amino acids. DNA for the CDR3: TGTGCCAGCAGCTTGTTGTTTTCGGGTGAGCAGTTCTTC. The encoded protein is CASSLLFSGEQFF.

The gene calls are TRBV7-9 and TRBJ2-5; TRBD1 agrees at 7 bases. This CDR3 contains 15 residues. Germline CDR1 reads SEHNR; CDR2 reads FQNEAQ (reference sequence). Trimming took 5 bases from V and 4 from J; bases not matched to a gene: 10. The DNA of the CDR3 is TGTGCCAGCAGCACCGAATGGGACAGTGGAGAGACCCAGTACTTC. Its protein is CASSTEWDSGETQYF.

J is TRBJ2-1 and V is TRBV5-6; no clear D. Trimming removed 4 bases from V and 2 bases from J, with 10 bases in between. The CDR3 is 14 residues long. In germline, CDR1 is SGHDT, CDR2 YYEEEE. The CDR3 spells CASSATKTYNEQFF. DNA of the CDR3: TGTGCCAGCAGCGCGACGAAAACCTACAATGAGCAGTTCTTC. Full variable domain (outside the CDR3, taken from reference TRBV5-6 and TRBJ2-1): DAGVTQSPTHLIKTRGQQVTLRCSPKSGHDTVSWYQQALGQGPQFIFQYYEEEERQRGNFPDRFSGHQFPNYSSELNVNALLLGDSALYLCASSATKTYNEQFFGPGTRLTVL.

The V call is TRBV11-2, the J call TRBJ2-1, with a weak D call TRBD1 (6 bases). The germline CDR1 and CDR2 sequences are SGHAT and FQNNGV. The germline V and J ends were trimmed by 9 bases and 0 bases, with 15 bases remaining between them. The CDR3 is 15 residues long. This CDR3 is CASCWGPNSYNEQFF. CDR3 coding DNA: TGTGCCAGTTGCTGGGGGCCTAACTCCTACAATGAGCAGTTCTTC.

V gene TRBV10-2 combines with J gene TRBJ2-3; no definite D call. In germline, CDR1 is WSHSY, CDR2 SAAADI. The CDR3 is 16 residues long. V lost 3 bases and J 1 base, leaving 14 bases between the germline ends. The CDR3 sequence is CASSDLVVSGTDTQYF. CDR3 DNA: TGCGCCAGCAGTGATTTGGTAGTCTCGGGCACAGATACGCAGTATTTT.

The chain links TRBV19 to TRBJ1-1, with TRBD1 as a possible D gene (6 bases). The CDR3 spans 11 residues. Trimming took off 9 bases at V and 10 bases at J, with 15 bases between the two ends. The germline V gene encodes CDR1 LNHDA and CDR2 SQIVND (reference sequence). This chain's CDR3 is CASAGTIGAFF. DNA of the CDR3: TGTGCCAGCGCTGGGACAATCGGAGCTTTCTTT.

The chain has TRBV9 and TRBJ2-7; 11 bases agree with TRBD1. After removal of 4 bases from V and 3 bases from J, the junction contained 18 bases not matched to a gene. The germline gives CDR1 SGDLS, CDR2 YYNGEE. The CDR3 extends over 19 amino acids. CDR3 loop: CASSLNPNEPGTGGYEQYF. The CDR3 DNA is TGTGCCAGCAGCCTTAACCCAAACGAACCCGGGACAGGGGGCTACGAGCAGTACTTC.

A single count supports this clone. The V call is TRBV19, the J call TRBJ2-1; a possible D gene is TRBD1 (6 bases). V lost 5 bases to trimming and J lost 6 bases, with 14 bases between them. The CDR3 totals 14 residues. Per the germline V gene, CDR1 is LNHDA and CDR2 is SQIVND (reference sequence). In nucleotides, the CDR3 is TGTGCCAGTAGTTCTCTGGGGGCCCTCAATGAGCAGTTCTTC. It codes for CASSSLGALNEQFF.

This clone was seen just once. The CDR3 sequence: CASSQDFPGMREQFF. In nucleotides, the CDR3 is TGCGCCAGCAGCCAAGATTTCCCTGGCATGCGGGAGCAGTTCTTC. The rearrangement joins TRBV4-3 to TRBJ2-1; the D is unclear. The CDR3 is made up of 15 amino acids. Between the trimmed V and J ends, which lost 0 bases and 10 bases, there was a span of 16 bases. Germline loops: CDR1 LGHNA, CDR2 YSLEER.

V gene TRBV9 combines with J gene TRBJ1-1; the match to TRBD1 covers 10 bases. The CDR3 covers 15 residues. With 0 bases clipped from V and 7 bases from J, the junction kept 6 bases outside the gene matches. Germline V gene data show CDR1 as SGDLS and CDR2 as YYNGEE. The CDR3 here is CASSVAGTGAHEAFF. CDR3 DNA: TGTGCCAGCAGCGTAGCCGGGACAGGGGCCCATGAAGCTTTCTTT.

The genes are TRBV7-9 and TRBJ1-1, with D perhaps TRBD1 (6 bases). Trimming took off 3 bases at V and 4 bases at J, with 21 bases between the two ends. Looked up from germline, CDR1 is SEHNR and CDR2 is FQNEAQ (reference sequence). CDR3 size: 17 residues. This chain's CDR3 is CASSLAGGAQLGTEAFF. Written as DNA, the CDR3 is TGTGCCAGCAGCTTGGCTGGGGGGGCCCAGTTGGGCACTGAAGCTTTCTTT. Supplemented by reference TRBV7-9 and TRBJ1-1, the full variable domain reads DTGVSQNPRHKITKRGQNVTFRCDPISEHNRLYWYRQTLGQGPEFLTYFQNEAQLEKSRLLSDRFSAERPKGSFSTLEIQRTEQGDSAMYLCASSLAGGAQLGTEAFFGQGTRLTVV.

The V and J genes are TRBV4-3 and TRBJ2-3; tentative D call: TRBD2 (5 bases). This CDR3 spans 14 amino acids. Trimming removed 2 bases at V and 2 bases at J, with 8 bases between. CDR1 and CDR2 (germline): LGHNA, YSLEER. CDR3: CASSQPTTTDTQYF. Here the CDR3 DNA reads TGCGCCAGCAGCCAACCGACTACCACAGATACGCAGTATTTT.

This clone was seen once. The J gene is TRBJ1-1, the V gene TRBV7-9; D is ambiguous. V gave up 5 bases and J gave up 2 bases, with 15 bases separating them. Germline V gene lookup returns CDR1 SEHNR and CDR2 FQNEAQ (reference sequence). This CDR3 is 15 amino acids long. The CDR3 spells CASSHLLGSNTEAFF. The CDR3 DNA is TGTGCCAGCAGCCACCTCCTGGGGAGTAACACTGAAGCTTTCTTT. Based on the CDR3 plus reference TRBV7-9 and TRBJ1-1, the full variable domain is DTGVSQNPRHKITKRGQNVTFRCDPISEHNRLYWYRQTLGQGPEFLTYFQNEAQLEKSRLLSDRFSAERPKGSFSTLEIQRTEQGDSAMYLCASSHLLGSNTEAFFGQGTRLTVV.

This clone was seen only once. Additional DNA sequences in this sample encode the identical CDR3. The chain couples TRBV14 to TRBJ2-7, with D perhaps matching TRBD1 (6 bases). V was pared by 8 bases and J by 2 bases, with 13 bases between. CDR3 length equals 13 residues. Germline-derived CDR1 and CDR2 are SGHDN and FVKESK. The CDR3: CASRQGGTYEQYF. CDR3 nucleotide sequence: TGTGCCAGCCGACAAGGGGGTACCTACGAGCAGTACTTC.

The chain uses TRBV7-6 and TRBJ2-1; D possibly corresponds to TRBD1 (5 bases). This CDR3 has 16 amino acids. Germline V lookup: CDR1 SGHVS, CDR2 FNYEAQ. Trimming shortened V by 4 bases and J by 6 bases, and 19 bases separated the two germline ends. As DNA, the CDR3 is TGTGCCAGCAGCTACGCCGGACATTTAGACACCAATGAGCAGTTCTTC. It translates to CASSYAGHLDTNEQFF. The complete variable domain, with remaining parts taken from reference TRBV7-6 and TRBJ2-1, reads GAGVSQSPRYKVTKRGQDVALRCDPISGHVSLYWYRQALGQGPEFLTYFNYEAQQDKSGLPNDRFSAERPEGSISTLTIQRTEQRDSAMYRCASSYAGHLDTNEQFFGPGTRLTVL.

The chain joins TRBV27 to TRBJ2-7, with a tentative D call TRBD2 (6 bases). V was trimmed by 6 bases and J by 0 bases, leaving 15 bases between them. CDR3 size: 15 residues. The germline V gene has CDR1 MNHEY and CDR2 SMNVEV (reference sequence). In DNA form, the CDR3 reads TGTGCCAGCAGACCCGGGGGTTTAATCTCCTACGAGCAGTACTTC. It translates to CASRPGGLISYEQYF.

The V call is TRBV27, the J call TRBJ1-1; D is ambiguous. Per the germline V gene, CDR1 is MNHEY and CDR2 is SMNVEV (reference sequence). Deletions cut 1 base from V and 6 bases from J, with 18 bases between. This CDR3 region has 16 residues. CDR3 DNA sequence: TGTGCCAGCAGTTTATTATATAGGGCCGATCTGGCTGAAGCTTTCTTT. It is translated as CASSLLYRADLAEAFF.

This chain uses TRBV19 with TRBJ1-1; D not resolved. V was cut by 10 bases and J by 5 bases, with 11 bases left in between. Germline V gene lookup returns CDR1 LNHDA and CDR2 SQIVND (reference sequence). This CDR3 is 11 amino acids long. The CDR3 coding sequence is TGTGCCACCCAGTCGTGGACTGAAGCTTTCTTT. Translation gives CATQSWTEAFF. The full variable domain, rest sourced from reference TRBV19 and TRBJ1-1, is DGGITQSPKYLFRKEGQNVTLSCEQNLNHDAMYWYRQDPGQGLRLIYYSQIVNDFQKGDIAEGYSVSREKKESFPLTVTSAQKNPTAFYLCATQSWTEAFFGQGTRLTVV.